The 4 T cell receptor beta chains given below trace back to one sample, sequenced in a study of shared clonotypes between healthy human individuals. Profiling relied on immunoSEQ multiplex PCR, and the TCRdb table lists in-frame clones only, not all of them. The data show under 1,100,000 clones, under 80% seen once. Material for sequencing was memory CD4+ T cells sorted from blood. Documented subset: CD45RA-negative fraction. The receptors come from a young man in good health.

The chain has TRBV6-5 and TRBJ2-2; perhaps TRBD1 as D (5 bases). Trimming pared 4 bases from V and 0 bases from J, leaving 9 bases between. The CDR3 is 15 amino acids. Germline assignment: CDR1 MNHEY and CDR2 SVGAGI. Written as DNA, the CDR3 is TGTGCCAGCAGTTCGACAGCTTCGAACACCGGGGAGCTGTTTTTT. Translation: CASSSTASNTGELFF.

The chain has TRBV7-2 and TRBJ1-1; tentatively, D is TRBD1 (6 bases). Germline V gene data show CDR1 as SGHTA and CDR2 as FQGNSA. CDR3 length: 15 amino acids. The germline V and J ends were trimmed by 5 bases and 2 bases, with 15 bases remaining between them. The CDR3 protein is CASSPPTGYNTEAFF. The CDR3 DNA reads TGTGCCAGCAGCCCCCCAACAGGGTATAACACTGAAGCTTTCTTT.

This chain uses TRBV27 with TRBJ2-4, with 11 bases matching TRBD2. CDR3 length: 21 residues. V was pared by 6 bases and J by 0 bases, with 19 bases of the junction left unmatched. Germline CDR1 and CDR2: MNHEY and SMNVEV (reference sequence). The CDR3 bases are TGTGCCAGCAGCCGTCTCCCTAGCGGGAGGCCTCCGGGTCTAGCCAAAAACATTCAGTACTTC. It encodes CASSRLPSGRPPGLAKNIQYF.

This chain links TRBV2 with TRBJ2-7; TRBD1 is a possible D gene (5 bases). The germline V gene encodes CDR1 SNHLY and CDR2 FYNNEI. The germline V and J ends were trimmed by 7 bases and 0 bases, with 16 bases remaining between them. CDR3 size: 15 residues. The CDR3: CASTPRQQASYEQYF. DNA of the CDR3: TGTGCCAGCACCCCGAGACAGCAAGCCTCCTACGAGCAGTACTTC.